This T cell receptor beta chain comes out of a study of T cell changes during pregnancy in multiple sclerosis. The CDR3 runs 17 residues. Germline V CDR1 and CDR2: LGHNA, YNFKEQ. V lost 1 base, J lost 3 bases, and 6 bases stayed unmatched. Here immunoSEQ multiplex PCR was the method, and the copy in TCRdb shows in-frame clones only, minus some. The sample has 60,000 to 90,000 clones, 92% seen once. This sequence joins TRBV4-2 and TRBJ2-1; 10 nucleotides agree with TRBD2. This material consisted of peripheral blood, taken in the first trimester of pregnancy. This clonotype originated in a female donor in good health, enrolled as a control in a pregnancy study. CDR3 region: CASSQAPLAGNYNEQFF. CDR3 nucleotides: TGTGCCAGCAGCCAAGCCCCACTAGCGGGAAACTACAATGAGCAGTTCTTC.